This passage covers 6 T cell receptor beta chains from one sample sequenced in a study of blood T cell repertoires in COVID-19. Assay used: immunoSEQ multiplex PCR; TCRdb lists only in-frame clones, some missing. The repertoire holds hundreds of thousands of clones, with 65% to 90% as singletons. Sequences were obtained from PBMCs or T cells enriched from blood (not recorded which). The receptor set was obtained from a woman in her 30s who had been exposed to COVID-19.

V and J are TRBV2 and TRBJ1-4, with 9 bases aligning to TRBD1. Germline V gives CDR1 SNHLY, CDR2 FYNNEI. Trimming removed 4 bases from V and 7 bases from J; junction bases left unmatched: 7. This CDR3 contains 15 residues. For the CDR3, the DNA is TGTGCCAGCAGTGTAACAGGGGGCTCGGGTGAAAAACTGTTTTTT. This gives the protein CASSVTGGSGEKLFF.

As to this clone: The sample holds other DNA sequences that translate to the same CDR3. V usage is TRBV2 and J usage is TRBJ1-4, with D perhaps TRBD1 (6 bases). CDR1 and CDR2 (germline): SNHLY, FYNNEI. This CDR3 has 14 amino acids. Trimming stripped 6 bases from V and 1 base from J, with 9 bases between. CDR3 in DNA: TGTGCCAGCAGGAACAGGGAAACTAATGAAAAACTGTTTTTT. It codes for CASRNRETNEKLFF.

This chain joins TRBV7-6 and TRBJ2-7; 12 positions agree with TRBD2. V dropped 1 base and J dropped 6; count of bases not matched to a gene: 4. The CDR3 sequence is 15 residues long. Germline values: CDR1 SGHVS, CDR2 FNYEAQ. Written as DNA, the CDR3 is TGTGCCAGCAGCTTAGGGACTAGCGGGGAGGGCGAGCAGTACTTC. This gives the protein CASSLGTSGEGEQYF. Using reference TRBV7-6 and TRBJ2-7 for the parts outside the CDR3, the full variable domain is GAGVSQSPRYKVTKRGQDVALRCDPISGHVSLYWYRQALGQGPEFLTYFNYEAQQDKSGLPNDRFSAERPEGSISTLTIQRTEQRDSAMYRCASSLGTSGEGEQYFGPGTRLTVT.

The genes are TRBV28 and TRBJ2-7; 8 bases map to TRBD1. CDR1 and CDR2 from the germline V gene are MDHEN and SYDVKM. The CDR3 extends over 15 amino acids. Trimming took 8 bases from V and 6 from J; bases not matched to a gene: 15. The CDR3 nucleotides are TGTGCCAGCGGAAACGGCGGACAGGGTCCCCTCGAGCAGTACTTC. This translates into CASGNGGQGPLEQYF.

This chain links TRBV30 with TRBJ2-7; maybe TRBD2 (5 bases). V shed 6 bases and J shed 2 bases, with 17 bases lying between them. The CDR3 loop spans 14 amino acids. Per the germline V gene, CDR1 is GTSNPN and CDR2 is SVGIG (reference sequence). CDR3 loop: CACQRASFPYEQYF. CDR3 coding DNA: TGTGCCTGTCAGAGGGCCTCTTTCCCCTACGAGCAGTACTTC.

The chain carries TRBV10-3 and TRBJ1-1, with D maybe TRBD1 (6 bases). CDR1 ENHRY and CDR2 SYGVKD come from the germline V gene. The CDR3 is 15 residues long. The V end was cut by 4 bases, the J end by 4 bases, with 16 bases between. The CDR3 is CAISANTGIITEAFF. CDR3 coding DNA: TGTGCCATCAGTGCAAACACAGGGATAATCACTGAAGCTTTCTTT.